Here is one T cell receptor beta chain with its context. The protocol was immunoSEQ multiplex PCR, while the TCRdb copy is restricted to in-frame clones and leaves out a portion. The sample shows about 520,000 clones, 78% of them seen only once. The sample belongs to a study of shared clonotypes between healthy human individuals. About the research overall: A couple of women and a few men aged 18 to 49 served as donors.

Each donor was a Caucasian adult residing in Nashville, Tennessee. This CDR3 comprises 13 residues. Germline CDR1 reads SGHDN; CDR2 reads FVKESK. Trimming removed 3 bases from V and 2 bases from J, with 7 bases in between. The TCR was taken from a woman in her forties in good health. Some clones in this sample may be carry-over from other donors' samples. This chain joins TRBV14 and TRBJ1-2, with D hard to call. Sequencing input: PBMCs. The CDR3 spells CASSQGRNYGYTF. CDR3 nucleotides: TGTGCCAGCAGCCAGGGGAGGAACTATGGCTACACCTTC.